One sample yielded the 13 T cell receptor beta chains listed below, sequenced in a study of a mutant IDH1 vaccine in newly diagnosed glioma (dated by TCRdb to the early 2020s). The time point tag for this specimen amounts to: week 23, last vaccination. Each vaccine dose, consisting of 300 ug of a 20-mer mutant IDH1 peptide in Montanide, was administered subcutaneously with topical imiquimod. The library was generated by the immunoSEQ multiplex PCR assay. What TCRdb holds here is the immuneACCESS table cut down to in-frame rearrangements. Part of the clones is not present; checked against another copy, under half of the missing clones reflect an unresolved V gene, and the others are unexplained. Within this sample are tens of thousands of clones, with approximately 87% of them counted one time only. Roughly 15% of the sample goes to the ten largest clones. Which antigens these TCRs recognize remains unknown.

The sequences come from PBMCs, collected from a glioma patient whose treatment included an IDH1 peptide vaccine. These receptors all stem from a young man with glioma.

The chain recombines TRBV28 with TRBJ1-1, with no clear D. The CDR3 spans 15 residues. V was clipped by 3 bases and J by 2 bases, with 13 bases between them. The V gene's germline CDR1 is MDHEN and CDR2 SYDVKM. CDR3 coding DNA: TGTGCCAGCAGTTTCGGCGATCGAGGAAACACTGAAGCTTTCTTT. Amino acid sequence: CASSFGDRGNTEAFF.

V and J are TRBV19 and TRBJ1-2, with 11 positions matching TRBD1. The trim removed 7 bases at V and 7 bases at J, leaving 14 bases unmatched. Germline CDR1 LNHDA, CDR2 SQIVND (reference sequence). The length of the CDR3 is 16 residues. CDR3 coding DNA: TGTGCCAGTAATACGGGCGGACAGGGGGCTTTAGGTGGCTACACCTTC. This encodes CASNTGGQGALGGYTF. The full variable domain, completed using reference TRBV19 and TRBJ1-2, is DGGITQSPKYLFRKEGQNVTLSCEQNLNHDAMYWYRQDPGQGLRLIYYSQIVNDFQKGDIAEGYSVSREKKESFPLTVTSAQKNPTAFYLCASNTGGQGALGGYTFGSGTRLTVV.

The count of this clone is one. The CDR3 protein is CASSQAPLDTQYF. Written as DNA, the CDR3 is TGCGCCAGCAGCCAAGCCCCTTTAGATACGCAGTATTTT. The rearrangement links TRBV4-1 to TRBJ2-3; no clear D. V lost 1 base to trimming and J lost 5 bases, with 7 bases between them. CDR1 is MGHRA and CDR2 is YSYEKL in the germline V gene. CDR3 length equals 13 residues.

The chain uses TRBV30 and TRBJ1-2; the D gene is possibly TRBD1 (5 bases). The CDR3 has 15 amino acids. Trimming took 0 bases from V and 4 from J, leaving 15 bases between them. CDR1 GTSNPN and CDR2 SVGIG come from the germline V gene (reference sequence). The CDR3 spells CAWSVSAAGTYGYTF. Here the CDR3 DNA reads TGTGCCTGGAGTGTAAGCGCGGCAGGGACCTATGGCTACACCTTC.

V gene TRBV7-2 combines with J gene TRBJ2-7, with 7 nucleotides matching TRBD1. Germline V lookup: CDR1 SGHTA, CDR2 FQGNSA. The CDR3 length is 15 residues. The J segment lost 2 bases and the V segment lost 4 bases, leaving 8 bases of the junction unmatched. The CDR3: CASSSRQGRAYEQYF. The CDR3 nucleotides are TGTGCCAGCAGCTCCCGACAGGGAAGGGCCTACGAGCAGTACTTC.

The chain joins TRBV5-1 to TRBJ2-5; D not resolved. V gave up 8 bases and J gave up 2 bases, with 7 bases separating them. In germline, CDR1 is SGHRS, CDR2 YFSETQ. This CDR3 has 11 amino acids. The CDR3 DNA sequence: TGCGCCAGTAGTTCACAAGAGACCCAGTACTTC. It translates to CASSSQETQYF.

V is TRBV19 and J is TRBJ2-7, with D perhaps being TRBD1 or TRBD2 (6 bases each). In germline, CDR1 is LNHDA, CDR2 SQIVND (reference sequence). The CDR3 extends over 12 amino acids. V dropped 6 bases and J dropped 3 bases, with 9 bases sitting between them. The CDR3: CASSGGGYEQYF. In nucleotides, the CDR3 is TGTGCCAGTAGCGGAGGGGGCTACGAGCAGTACTTC.

CDR3 sequence (DNA): TGTGCCACCTCGGACAGGGGACGGAATCAGCCCCAGCATTTT. Translation gives CATSDRGRNQPQHF. The chain links TRBV2 to TRBJ1-5, with 9 bases identical to TRBD1. Germline trimming cut 10 bases from V and 4 bases from J; bases unmatched to any gene: 8. The CDR3 length is 14 residues. Germline V gene data show CDR1 as SNHLY and CDR2 as FYNNEI.

V and J are TRBV29-1 and TRBJ1-1; no clear D. Germline V gives CDR1 SQVTM, CDR2 ANQGSEA. The CDR3 is 14 residues long. The ends were cut back, 7 bases at V and 0 bases at J, with 15 bases in the middle. CDR3 sequence (DNA): TGCAGCGCTGGACTGCTCCTAATGAACACTGAAGCTTTCTTT. Encoded protein: CSAGLLLMNTEAFF.

This rearrangement joins TRBV7-9 to TRBJ2-5; a weak D match, TRBD2 (5 bases). The germline CDR1 and CDR2 sequences are SEHNR and FQNEAQ (reference sequence). Trimming removed 3 bases at V and 5 bases at J, with 19 bases between. The CDR3 spans 16 residues. CDR3 sequence (DNA): TGTGCCAGCAGCTTTTCCGGCCTCTCCTCGGGGGAGACCCAGTACTTC. This gives the protein CASSFSGLSSGETQYF.

The chain has TRBV11-3 and TRBJ2-7, with TRBD2 identical over 7 bases. The CDR3 extends over 13 amino acids. J was trimmed by 8 bases and V by 4 bases; bases with no gene match: 8. In germline, CDR1 is SGHNT, CDR2 YENEEA. The CDR3 DNA is TGTGCCAGCAGCTGGGGACTATTTAGTCAGCAGTACTTC. It is translated as CASSWGLFSQQYF.

The genes are TRBV28 and TRBJ1-2, with a tentative D call TRBD1 (5 bases). Looked up from germline, CDR1 is MDHEN and CDR2 is SYDVKM. Trimming pared 5 bases from V and 7 bases from J, leaving 14 bases between. This CDR3 is 13 amino acids long. The CDR3 protein is CASSPLRGVGYTF. In DNA form, the CDR3 reads TGTGCCAGCAGTCCATTAAGGGGTGTTGGCTACACCTTC.

This clone was seen a handful of times. CDR3 residues: CASSDGGANEQFF. The CDR3 region has the DNA TGTGCCAGCAGTGACGGGGGGGCCAATGAGCAGTTCTTC. The chain uses TRBV6-4 and TRBJ2-1; tentative D call: TRBD2 (7 bases). The CDR3 is made up of 13 amino acids. Trimming shortened V by 2 bases and J by 6 bases, and 8 bases separated the two germline ends. Germline-derived CDR1 and CDR2 are MRHNA and SNTAGT.